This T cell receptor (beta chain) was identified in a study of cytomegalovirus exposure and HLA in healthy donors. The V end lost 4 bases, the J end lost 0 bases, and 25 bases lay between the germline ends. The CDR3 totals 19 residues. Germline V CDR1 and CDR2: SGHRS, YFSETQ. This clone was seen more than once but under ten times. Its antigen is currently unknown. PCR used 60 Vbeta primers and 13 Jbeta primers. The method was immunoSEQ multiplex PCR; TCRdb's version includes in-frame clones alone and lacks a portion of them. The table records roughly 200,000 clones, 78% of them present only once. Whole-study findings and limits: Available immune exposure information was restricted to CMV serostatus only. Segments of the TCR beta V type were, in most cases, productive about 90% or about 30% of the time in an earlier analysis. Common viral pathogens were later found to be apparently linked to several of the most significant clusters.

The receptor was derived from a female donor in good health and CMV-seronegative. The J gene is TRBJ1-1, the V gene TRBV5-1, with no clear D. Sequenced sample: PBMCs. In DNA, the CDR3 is TGCGCCAGCAGCCCCCGAGGGCCGCGACCTTCCATCATGAACACTGAAGCTTTCTTT. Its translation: CASSPRGPRPSIMNTEAFF.